This is a list of T cell receptor beta chains from one sample in a study of blood T cell repertoires in COVID-19. TCRdb keeps only in-frame clones here, not all; method: immunoSEQ multiplex PCR. The repertoire has tens of thousands of clones, around 90% of them found once; the top ten carry approximately 2.3%. The specimen was peripheral blood. These receptors all stem from a man aged 55 to 70 with acute or convalescent COVID-19. The CDR3 runs from the conserved cysteine through the conserved F or W. The D gene is left open where the match is weak. The size entry is marked missing in some rows and otherwise reads once, few, many or a size class.

clone size	D gene	J gene	V gene	CDR3 protein	CDR3 DNA
once	TRBD2	TRBJ2-1	TRBV7-9	CASSLGGRGDEQFF	TGTGCCAGCAGCTTAGGCGGGAGGGGAGATGAGCAGTTCTTC
NA	NA	TRBJ2-7	TRBV20-1	CSASLSEQYF	TGCAGTGCTAGTCTCTCCGAGCAGTACTTC
once	TRBD1	TRBJ2-3	TRBV28	CASSTGGGGTDTQYF	TGTGCCAGCAGCACAGGGGGCGGGGGCACAGATACGCAGTATTTT
NA	TRBD1	TRBJ2-7	TRBV27	CASSAVRTGVYEQYF	TGTGCCAGCTCAGCGGTACGGACAGGTGTCTACGAGCAGTACTTC
NA	NA	TRBJ2-7	TRBV28	CASSLGADYEQYF	TGTGCCAGCAGTTTAGGAGCGGACTACGAGCAGTACTTC
few	TRBD1	TRBJ2-7	TRBV6-5	CASRPRTGAGNEQYF	TGTGCCAGCAGGCCCCGGACAGGGGCTGGGAACGAGCAGTACTTC
NA	TRBD1	TRBJ1-2	TRBV12-3/TRBV12-4	CASSSGQGAGYTF	TGTGCCAGCAGTTCGGGACAGGGTGCCGGCTACACCTTC
NA	NA	TRBJ2-5	TRBV6-5	CASRQGQRGETQYF	TGTGCCAGCAGACAGGGTCAGCGGGGAGAGACCCAGTACTTC
NA	NA	TRBJ1-2	TRBV27	CASSFRQAANYGYTF	TGTGCCAGCAGTTTCCGTCAGGCAGCTAACTATGGCTACACCTTC
NA	NA	TRBJ1-3	TRBV4-3	CASSQDRGLNSGNTIYF	TGCGCCAGCAGCCAAGACCGAGGGCTGAACTCTGGAAACACCATATATTTT
NA	NA	TRBJ1-6	TRBV5-5	CASSLGQSPYNSPLHF	TGTGCCAGCAGCTTAGGACAGAGCCCCTATAATTCACCCCTCCACTTT
NA	NA	TRBJ1-3	TRBV30	CAWSSGLSGNTIYF	TGTGCCTGGAGTTCAGGTCTCTCTGGAAACACCATATATTTT
NA	TRBD2	TRBJ2-2	TRBV7-9	CASSGLAGPSGELFF	TGTGCCAGCAGCGGACTAGCGGGACCCTCCGGGGAGCTGTTTTTT
once	TRBD1	TRBJ1-1	TRBV27	CASRAGTGNTEAFF	TGTGCCAGCAGGGCCGGGACAGGTAACACTGAAGCTTTCTTT
NA	NA	TRBJ2-1	TRBV29-1	CSVDGAEAGLDNEQFF	TGCAGCGTTGACGGTGCGGAGGCGGGCTTAGACAATGAGCAGTTCTTC
NA	NA	TRBJ2-1	TRBV24-1	CATSDPGLGSSYNEQFF	TGTGCCACCAGTGATCCTGGACTGGGGAGCTCCTACAATGAGCAGTTCTTC
NA	TRBD1	TRBJ2-7	TRBV28	CASSTDRGSYEQYF	TGTGCCAGCAGTACCGACAGGGGTTCGTACGAGCAGTACTTC
NA	NA	TRBJ1-2	TRBV5-5	CASSPLRDANYGYTF	TGTGCCAGCAGCCCGCTCAGGGATGCCAACTATGGCTACACCTTC
NA	TRBD1	TRBJ1-5	TRBV28	CASRDGDRGKGQPQHF	TGTGCCAGCAGGGATGGAGACAGGGGTAAGGGTCAGCCCCAGCATTTT
NA	NA	TRBJ1-1	TRBV7-9	CASSLDGKNTEAFF	TGTGCCAGCAGCTTAGATGGCAAGAACACTGAAGCTTTCTTT
NA	NA	TRBJ2-7	TRBV14	CASSQDSGSLYEQYF	TGTGCCAGCAGCCAAGACTCCGGGAGTCTTTACGAGCAGTACTTC
NA	NA	TRBJ1-2	TRBV5-1	CASSLPGRGDPSGYTF	TGCGCCAGCAGCTTACCGGGGAGGGGGGATCCCTCTGGCTACACCTTC
NA	TRBD1	TRBJ2-5	TRBV11-2	CASSLVGTDQETQYF	TGTGCCAGCAGCTTAGTCGGGACAGACCAAGAGACCCAGTACTTC
NA	NA	TRBJ1-2	TRBV29-1	CSVGRDGYTF	TGCAGCGTCGGGCGGGATGGCTACACCTTC
NA	TRBD1	TRBJ2-5	TRBV28	CASRDRGVQETQYF	TGCGCATCCCGGGACAGGGGTGTCCAAGAGACCCAGTACTTC
NA	TRBD1	TRBJ2-5	TRBV6-2/TRBV6-3	CASSYSRAGGQETQYF	TGTGCCAGCAGTTACTCGAGGGCAGGGGGCCAGGAGACCCAGTACTTC
few	TRBD2	TRBJ2-3	TRBV11-2	CASSSKLAGTQYF	TGTGCCAGCAGCTCGAAACTAGCGGGAACGCAGTATTTT
NA	TRBD1	TRBJ2-3	TRBV19	CASSLGQGDTDTQYF	TGTGCCAGTAGTCTCGGACAGGGGGACACAGATACGCAGTATTTT
NA	NA	TRBJ1-2	TRBV29-1	CSVDPRDYGYTF	TGCAGCGTTGATCCCAGGGACTATGGCTACACCTTC
NA	TRBD1	TRBJ1-5	TRBV30	CAWDRGGNQPQHF	TGTGCCTGGGACAGGGGGGGCAATCAGCCCCAGCATTTT
NA	NA	TRBJ2-1	TRBV4-3	CASSQDQVVPGRSAEQFF	TGCGCCAGCAGCCAAGATCAGGTCGTCCCAGGTAGAAGTGCGGAGCAGTTCTTC
once	NA	TRBJ1-2	TRBV5-4	CASSFSGLGYTF	TGTGCCAGCAGCTTTTCAGGGTTGGGCTACACCTTC
NA	NA	TRBJ1-1	TRBV2	CASSDEQVNTEAFF	TGTGCCAGCAGTGATGAACAGGTGAACACTGAAGCTTTCTTT
NA	TRBD1	TRBJ1-5	TRBV20-1	CSASVPGQGGLSNQPQHF	TGCAGTGCTAGTGTTCCGGGACAGGGGGGCTTGAGCAATCAGCCCCAGCATTTT
NA	TRBD2	TRBJ2-1	TRBV7-3	CASSPAGGPYEQFF	TGTGCCAGCAGCCCAGCGGGAGGGCCGTATGAGCAGTTCTTC
NA	TRBD2	TRBJ2-1	TRBV5-1	CASSRSGTYYNEQFF	TGCGCCAGCAGTCGTAGCGGGACCTACTACAATGAGCAGTTCTTC
NA	TRBD2	TRBJ2-1	TRBV7-9	CASKPGLASSGQFF	TGTGCCAGCAAGCCGGGACTAGCTTCCTCGGGGCAGTTCTTC
NA	NA	TRBJ1-5	TRBV7-9	CASSLDSDSNQPQHF	TGTGCCAGCAGCTTAGACAGTGATAGCAATCAGCCCCAGCATTTT
NA	NA	TRBJ2-3	TRBV11-2	CASSPWVRVSSTDTQYF	TGTGCCAGCAGCCCCTGGGTCAGGGTCTCTAGCACAGATACGCAGTATTTT
NA	TRBD1	TRBJ1-5	TRBV2	CASGRDRDQPQHF	TGTGCCAGCGGGAGGGACAGGGATCAGCCCCAGCATTTT
NA	NA	TRBJ1-2	TRBV18	CASSPNPRSPYGYTF	TGTGCCAGCTCACCAAACCCCAGGTCTCCCTATGGCTACACCTTC
NA	TRBD1	TRBJ1-1	TRBV30	CAWSPRTGPSRTEAFF	TGTGCCTGGAGTCCTCGGACAGGCCCCTCGAGGACTGAAGCTTTCTTT
NA	TRBD1	TRBJ2-2	TRBV18	CASSPRDRDTGELFF	TGTGCCAGCTCACCACGGGACAGGGACACCGGGGAGCTGTTTTTT
NA	NA	TRBJ2-4	TRBV19	CASSIVKGAVNIQYF	TGTGCCAGTAGTATAGTGAAAGGGGCGGTAAACATTCAGTACTTC
NA	TRBD1	TRBJ1-2	TRBV4-3	CASSRDREMDYGYTF	TGCGCCAGCAGCCGGGACAGGGAAATGGACTATGGCTACACCTTC
NA	TRBD2	TRBJ2-1	TRBV3-1/TRBV3-2	CASSWGLAPYNEQFF	TGTGCCAGCAGTTGGGGACTAGCGCCTTACAATGAGCAGTTCTTC
NA	NA	TRBJ2-3	TRBV18	CASSPRAGRTDTQYF	TGTGCCAGCTCACCACGCGCAGGGCGGACAGATACGCAGTATTTT
NA	NA	TRBJ1-4	TRBV6-5	CATTLQLTNEKLFF	TGTGCCACTACCCTACAGCTGACTAATGAAAAACTGTTTTTT
NA	NA	TRBJ2-7	TRBV12-2	CASRLARGGRDPSEQYF	TGTGCAAGTCGCTTAGCGCGAGGCGGGAGGGACCCATCCGAGCAGTACTTC
NA	TRBD2	TRBJ2-1	TRBV7-3	CASSEKAGGPFFVF	TGTGCCAGCAGCGAAAAAGCGGGAGGGCCTTTCTTTGTCTTC
NA	NA	TRBJ1-3	TRBV30	CAWSVRVASGNTIYF	TGTGCCTGGAGTGTACGAGTAGCCTCTGGAAACACCATATATTTT
NA	NA	TRBJ2-4	TRBV21-1	CASSAWDRERAKNIQYF	TGTGCCAGCAGCGCATGGGACAGGGAGAGGGCCAAAAACATTCAGTACTTC
NA	TRBD1	TRBJ1-3	TRBV9	CASSATGGMAGNTIYF	TGTGCCAGCAGCGCGACAGGGGGAATGGCTGGAAACACCATATATTTT